This TCR beta chain is from a study of CD8 T cells in Susac syndrome. Random-hexamer reverse transcription was applied to about 0.5 to 1 ug RNA. Amplification of TCR beta CDR3 spanned 54 Vbeta and 13 Jbeta via immunoSEQ multiplex PCR. TCRdb re-called the immunoSEQ multiplex PCR reads with MiXCR, one entry per CDR3 protein. The data hold about 150,000 distinct CDR3 sequences, with about 93% observed a single time. The authors carried out high-throughput sequencing of TCR beta. They applied it to CD8+ and CD4+ T cells obtained from blood. The sequence came from a human donor with multiple sclerosis. The source material was CD4+ T cells from PBMCs.

CDR3 coding DNA: TGTGCCAGCAGCCAAGATCGAACAGCTAGCACAGATACGCAGTATTTT. Translated: CASSQDRTASTDTQYF. V and J are TRBV14 and TRBJ2-3, with D uncertain. V was shortened by 0 bases and J by 0 bases, with 10 bases between the two germline ends. Germline V gives CDR1 SGHDN, CDR2 FVKESK. CDR3 length: 16 residues.